These 31 T cell receptor beta chains originate from one sample sequenced in a study of vaccination and CD4 T cells after COVID-19. The treatment was: roughly nine-day PBMC culture with coronavirus spike peptide pools or control peptides (ViraFEST assay). The antigens these receptors bind are not known. An Oncomine TCR Beta short-read assay was used to sequence the DNA from cultured CD4+ T cells. A single record per CDR3 protein comes from TCRdb applying MiXCR to the PCR reads. Of roughly 3,500 distinct CDR3 sequences in the sample, approximately 47% are singletons; the top ten hold roughly half. What was sequenced was CD4+ T cells from blood, cultured in vitro. Receptors originate from a human donor who had recovered from COVID-19.

J is TRBJ2-3 and V is TRBV6-2 or TRBV6-3, with D unresolved. The CDR3 contains 12 residues. V lost 4 bases, J lost 5 bases, and 7 bases lay in between. CDR1 and CDR2 (germline): MNHEY, SVGEGT. The CDR3 nucleotides are TGTGCCAGCAGTTCAGTCCAAGATACGCAGTATTTT. Translated, it gives CASSSVQDTQYF.

As DNA, the CDR3 is TGTGCCACCACCCCACAGGGTGAGGAGACCCAGTACTTC. It encodes CATTPQGEETQYF. The chain joins TRBV24-1 to TRBJ2-5; a possible D gene is TRBD1 (6 bases). This CDR3 is built from 13 residues. The germline gives CDR1 KGHDR, CDR2 SFDVKD. Deletions cut 8 bases from V and 5 bases from J, with 14 bases between.

This clonotype occurred once. The V gene is TRBV12-3 or TRBV12-4, the J gene TRBJ1-2, with D possibly being TRBD1 (5 bases). This CDR3 region has 14 residues. V was cut by 6 bases and J by 6 bases, with 17 bases left in between. CDR3 in amino acids: CASSFVGRGDGYTF. CDR3 sequence (DNA): TGTGCCAGCAGCTTCGTGGGGAGGGGTGATGGCTACACCTTC.

This clonotype has just a few counts. CDR3 amino acids: CSARRLAGGGYTDTQYF. CDR3 coding DNA: TGCAGTGCTAGACGGCTAGCGGGAGGGGGTTACACAGATACGCAGTATTTT. The J gene is TRBJ2-3, the V gene TRBV20-1, with 12 bases aligning to TRBD2. Germline CDR1 DFQATT, CDR2 SNEGSKA (reference sequence). Trimming took 2 bases from V and 2 from J; bases not matched to a gene: 8. The CDR3 runs 17 residues.

By sample share, this clonotype is large. This chain links TRBV11-3 with TRBJ2-5; D perhaps matches TRBD1 (7 bases). The V gene lost 5 bases and the J gene lost 5 bases, with 18 bases spanning the gap. CDR3 length: 15 residues. Germline CDR1 is SGHNT and CDR2 is YENEEA. DNA of the CDR3: TGTGCCAGCAGCCTTGGACTACAGGGGAAGGAGACCCAGTACTTC. It yields the protein CASSLGLQGKETQYF.

V usage is TRBV6-5 and J usage is TRBJ1-1; the D is unclear. Looked up from germline, CDR1 is MNHEY and CDR2 is SVGAGI. This CDR3 spans 13 amino acids. The V end lost 3 bases, the J end lost 4 bases, and 9 bases lay between the germline ends. The CDR3 region has the DNA TGTGCCAGCAGTTATGCCCAACGCACTGAAGCTTTCTTT. Amino acid sequence: CASSYAQRTEAFF.

The V call is TRBV6-1, the J call TRBJ1-6; D gene ambiguous. The V end lost 5 bases, the J end lost 5 bases, and 13 bases lay between the germline ends. The CDR3 extends over 15 amino acids. Germline values: CDR1 MNHNS, CDR2 SASEGT. The DNA of the CDR3 is TGTGCCAGCAGTCACACGCTTAGCGATAATTCACCCCTCCACTTT. It encodes CASSHTLSDNSPLHF.

The genes are TRBV5-1 and TRBJ1-1; perhaps TRBD1 as D (6 bases). The V and J ends lost 0 bases and 2 bases respectively, with 11 bases between them. Germline loops: CDR1 SGHRS, CDR2 YFSETQ. CDR3 length: 15 amino acids. CDR3 nucleotide sequence: TGCGCCAGCAGCTTGGTAACGACAGGCAACACTGAAGCTTTCTTT. Its translation: CASSLVTTGNTEAFF.

This clonotype has only a few counts. The chain links TRBV25-1 to TRBJ2-5; the D gene is possibly TRBD1 (6 bases). Looked up from germline, CDR1 is MGHDK and CDR2 is SYGVNS. Deletions cut 8 bases from V and 5 bases from J, with 12 bases between. CDR3 length: 12 amino acids. The CDR3 region is CASRRGSETQYF. Here the CDR3 DNA reads TGTGCCAGCCGAAGGGGGTCGGAGACCCAGTACTTC.

This clonotype is categorized as hyperexpanded. This sequence joins TRBV7-3 and TRBJ2-2; possibly TRBD2 for D (6 bases). V was cut by 0 bases and J by 8 bases, with 10 bases left in between. In germline, CDR1 is SGHTA, CDR2 FQGTGA. The CDR3 runs 14 residues. The CDR3 loop is CASSLTFAGGELFF. CDR3 in DNA: TGTGCCAGCAGCTTAACGTTTGCGGGAGGGGAGCTGTTTTTT.

This rearrangement joins TRBV4-1 to TRBJ2-2; unclear D gene. V was pared by 2 bases and J by 4 bases, with 2 bases between. The germline V gene has CDR1 MGHRA and CDR2 YSYEKL. The CDR3 totals 12 residues. CDR3 bases: TGCGCCAGCAGCCAACTCACCGGGGAGCTGTTTTTT. Translating gives CASSQLTGELFF.

V gene TRBV15 combines with J gene TRBJ2-1; a weak D match, TRBD1 (6 bases). Per the germline V gene, CDR1 is LNHNV and CDR2 is YYDKDF (reference sequence). The CDR3 sequence is 12 residues long. Trimming shortened V by 1 base and J by 15 bases, and 13 bases separated the two germline ends. The CDR3 here is CATSRGRTDRFF. CDR3 DNA sequence: TGTGCCACCAGCAGAGGTCGGACAGATCGGTTCTTC.

This clonotype was detected only a few times. V usage is TRBV6-1 and J usage is TRBJ1-2; 9 nucleotides line up with TRBD1. Unmatched junction bases numbered 11, after V lost 6 bases and J lost 9 bases. The germline CDR1 and CDR2 sequences are MNHNS and SASEGT. The CDR3 contains 14 residues. The chain's CDR3 is CASRQTRDRERYTF. The CDR3 DNA reads as TGTGCCAGCAGACAGACTCGGGACAGGGAACGCTACACCTTC.

This clonotype was recorded a few times. The V gene is TRBV10-3, the J gene TRBJ1-2; D may be TRBD1 (6 bases). Per the germline V gene, CDR1 is ENHRY and CDR2 is SYGVKD. V shed 2 bases and J shed 4 bases, with 20 bases lying between them. CDR3 length: 17 residues. CDR3 sequence (DNA): TGTGCCATCAGTGAGGGGACGGGGGGCTCCGTTGTCTATGGCTACACCTTC. Its protein product is CAISEGTGGSVVYGYTF.

By sample share, this clonotype is large (0.1 to 1%). This chain connects TRBV6-1 to TRBJ1-5, with a weak D call TRBD1 (5 bases). There are 13 residues in the CDR3. The V gene's germline CDR1 is MNHNS and CDR2 SASEGT. The ends were cut back, 5 bases at V and 6 bases at J, with 11 bases in the middle. CDR3 region: CASSPMGRQPQHF. CDR3 DNA sequence: TGTGCCAGCAGTCCGATGGGGCGTCAGCCCCAGCATTTT.

In its sample, this clonotype was seen a few times. The genes are TRBV6-5 and TRBJ2-5; TRBD1 is a possible D gene (6 bases). CDR3 length: 15 amino acids. The ends were cut back, 0 bases at V and 5 bases at J, with 13 bases in the middle. CDR1 MNHEY and CDR2 SVGAGI come from the germline V gene. Here the CDR3 DNA reads TGTGCCAGCAGTTACTCAACAGGGAATAGGGAGACCCAGTACTTC. Protein product: CASSYSTGNRETQYF.

The V and J genes are TRBV5-1 and TRBJ1-4; 9 bases map to TRBD1. The CDR3 covers 15 residues. Trimming removed 4 bases from V and 2 bases from J; junction bases left unmatched: 3. Germline CDR1 and CDR2: SGHRS and YFSETQ. In DNA, the CDR3 is TGCGCCAGCAGCCAACAGGGGGCGACTAATGAAAAACTGTTTTTT. This translates into CASSQQGATNEKLFF.

This clonotype was seen more than once but under ten times. V gene TRBV4-3 combines with J gene TRBJ2-7; D gene unclear. This CDR3 region has 16 residues. CDR1 and CDR2 (germline): LGHNA, YSLEER. V gave up 0 bases and J gave up 6 bases, with 18 bases separating them. CDR3 DNA sequence: TGCGCCAGCAGCCAAGATCTTATCCTCATTTCGGCCGAGCAGTACTTC. This sequence encodes CASSQDLILISAEQYF.

This clonotype was seen a few times. The chain is built from TRBV20-1 and TRBJ2-5; the match to TRBD2 covers 7 bases. Losses at the gene ends were 2 bases for V and 5 bases for J; bases not matched to a gene: 8. The V gene's germline CDR1 is DFQATT and CDR2 SNEGSKA (reference sequence). The CDR3 totals 14 residues. The CDR3 sequence: CSARPNPGGETQYF. The CDR3 bases are TGCAGTGCTAGACCAAACCCCGGGGGGGAGACCCAGTACTTC.

The gene calls are TRBV7-9 and TRBJ2-1; 13 positions match TRBD2. The trim removed 3 bases at V and 14 bases at J, leaving 10 bases unmatched. The CDR3 runs 15 residues. Germline V gene sequence: CDR1 SEHNR, CDR2 FQNEAQ (reference sequence). The CDR3 DNA sequence: TGTGCCAGCAGCTTCGCCGGGACTAGCGGGACTAGGGAGTTCTTC. It specifies CASSFAGTSGTREFF.

This rearrangement joins TRBV7-9 to TRBJ2-7; D is possibly TRBD1 or TRBD2 (5 bases each). Trimming stripped 1 base from V and 3 bases from J, with 19 bases between. CDR3 size: 17 residues. CDR1 is SEHNR and CDR2 is FQNEAQ in the germline V gene (reference sequence). The CDR3: CASSLGGRGASRYEQYF. The CDR3 DNA is TGTGCCAGCAGCTTAGGGGGCCGGGGCGCCTCGCGCTACGAGCAGTACTTC.

The chain joins TRBV20-1 to TRBJ2-5; 7 bases match TRBD2. The ends lost 0 bases at V and 5 bases at J; junction bases unmatched: 12. The CDR3 totals 16 residues. Per the germline V gene, CDR1 is DFQATT and CDR2 is SNEGSKA (reference sequence). The CDR3 spells CSARDGASGWRETQYF. The CDR3 DNA sequence: TGCAGTGCTAGAGATGGGGCTAGCGGTTGGAGGGAGACCCAGTACTTC.

This clonotype was recorded a few times. V usage is TRBV6-5 and J usage is TRBJ2-3; TRBD2 aligns across 8 bases. Germline trimming cut 4 bases from V and 4 bases from J; bases unmatched to any gene: 10. The CDR3 length is 16 residues. The germline gives CDR1 MNHEY, CDR2 SVGAGI. The DNA for the CDR3 is TGTGCCAGCAGTTTCTCCATAGCGGGAACTTCAGATACGCAGTATTTT. Translated: CASSFSIAGTSDTQYF.

This clonotype was observed a handful of times. V and J are TRBV7-2 and TRBJ2-5, with a weak D call TRBD2 (5 bases). The germline V and J ends were trimmed by 4 bases and 7 bases, with 16 bases remaining between them. The germline V gene encodes CDR1 SGHTA and CDR2 FQGNSA. The CDR3 has 14 residues. Here the CDR3 DNA reads TGTGCCAGCAGCTCTGTTGGGGAGTCAGGGACCCAGTACTTC. It encodes CASSSVGESGTQYF.

The rearrangement links TRBV6-1 to TRBJ1-3; D gene uncertain. Germline CDR1 and CDR2: MNHNS and SASEGT. This CDR3 spans 14 amino acids. Trimming removed 6 bases at V and 4 bases at J, with 13 bases between. The DNA for the CDR3 is TGTGCCAGCAGCCGGTCCCCGGGCGGAAACACCATATATTTT. This gives the protein CASSRSPGGNTIYF.

The V gene is TRBV20-1, the J gene TRBJ1-4, with TRBD1 matching 9 bases. Per the germline V gene, CDR1 is DFQATT and CDR2 is SNEGSKA (reference sequence). CDR3 length: 14 amino acids. V trimming: 6 bases; J trimming: 4 bases; junction bases outside the gene matches: 6. The CDR3 sequence: CSAGDREFNEKLFF. The DNA for the CDR3 is TGCAGTGCCGGGGACAGGGAGTTTAATGAAAAACTGTTTTTT.

The chain uses TRBV6-1 and TRBJ2-3, with 10 bases aligning to TRBD2. V dropped 7 bases and J dropped 3; count of bases not matched to a gene: 10. CDR3 length: 16 residues. CDR1 is MNHNS and CDR2 is SASEGT in the germline V gene. The CDR3 region is CASTPRTSGFTDTQYF. DNA for the CDR3: TGTGCCAGCACCCCAAGGACTAGCGGTTTTACAGATACGCAGTATTTT.

The rearrangement joins TRBV9 to TRBJ1-6; perhaps TRBD1 as D (6 bases). CDR3 length: 14 residues. The germline V gene encodes CDR1 SGDLS and CDR2 YYNGEE. Trimming left V 0 bases short and J 10 bases short, with 11 bases between. DNA of the CDR3: TGTGCCAGCAGCGTAGCTGGGGGGCTCTCACCCCTCCACTTT. This translates into CASSVAGGLSPLHF.

The table lists this clonotype with a few counts. The rearrangement joins TRBV7-2 to TRBJ2-5; D assignment may be TRBD1 or TRBD2 (5 bases each). Trimming shortened V by 3 bases and J by 2 bases, and 16 bases separated the two germline ends. The CDR3 totals 16 residues. Germline CDR1 is SGHTA and CDR2 is FQGNSA. CDR3 sequence (DNA): TGTGCCAGCAGCTTCGACTCCGGGACGGGGCAAGAGACCCAGTACTTC. Protein sequence: CASSFDSGTGQETQYF.

The rearrangement uses TRBV7-6 and TRBJ2-7; D is unclear. This CDR3 contains 13 residues. Germline lookup yields CDR1 SGHVS and CDR2 FNYEAQ. V lost 1 base to trimming and J lost 3 bases, with 7 bases between them. The CDR3, as DNA: TGTGCCAGCAGCTTAGGCGCAGTCTACGAGCAGTACTTC. Amino acids: CASSLGAVYEQYF.

The chain links TRBV2 to TRBJ2-2; 12 bases are a match to TRBD2. This CDR3 has 15 residues. V dropped 7 bases and J dropped 6; count of bases not matched to a gene: 6. Germline values: CDR1 SNHLY, CDR2 FYNNEI. This CDR3 reads CASTPWTSGAGELFF. The CDR3 coding sequence is TGTGCCAGCACCCCGTGGACTAGCGGGGCCGGGGAGCTGTTTTTT.